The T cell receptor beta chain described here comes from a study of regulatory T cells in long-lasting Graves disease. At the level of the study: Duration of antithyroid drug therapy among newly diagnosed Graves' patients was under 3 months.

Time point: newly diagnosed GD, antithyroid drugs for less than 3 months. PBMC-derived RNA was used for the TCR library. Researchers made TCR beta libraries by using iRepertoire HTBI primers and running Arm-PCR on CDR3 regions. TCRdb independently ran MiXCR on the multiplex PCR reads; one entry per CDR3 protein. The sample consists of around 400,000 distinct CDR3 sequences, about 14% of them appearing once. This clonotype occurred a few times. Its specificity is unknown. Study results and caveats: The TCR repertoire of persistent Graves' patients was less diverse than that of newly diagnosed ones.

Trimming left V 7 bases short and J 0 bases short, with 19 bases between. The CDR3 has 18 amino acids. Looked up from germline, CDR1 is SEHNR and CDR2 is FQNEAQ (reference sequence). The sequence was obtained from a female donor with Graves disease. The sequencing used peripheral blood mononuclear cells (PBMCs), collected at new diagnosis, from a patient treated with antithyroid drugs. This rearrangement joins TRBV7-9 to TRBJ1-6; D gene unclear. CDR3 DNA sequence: TGTGCCAGCACCTCCAGAGGAGTCAGGAGCTCCTATAATTCACCCCTCCACTTT. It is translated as CASTSRGVRSSYNSPLHF.